The sequence of this TCR beta chain was determined in a study of blood T cell repertoires in COVID-19. Study overall: COVID-19 samples collected from the United States, Italy and Spain covered acute and convalescent phases. In each case, the material was cDNA or gDNA derived from T cells, B-cell-depleted T cells, or PBMCs.

Patients in Seattle were enrolled during active infection, then followed longitudinally. Original processing notes: Reference gene primer amplification yielded estimated nucleated cell counts. Assay used: immunoSEQ multiplex PCR; TCRdb lists only in-frame clones, some missing. V and J calls and clone size are those listed in that table; D and trimming were worked out from the DNA. Of a few hundred thousand clones listed, 80% to 95% are singletons. V was clipped by 1 base and J by 0 bases; unmatched bases: 0. Per the germline V gene, CDR1 is SQVTM and CDR2 is ANQGSEA. The CDR3 extends over 14 amino acids. Concerning this clone: Other DNA sequences in the same sample also yield this CDR3.

Sequencing was carried out using peripheral blood. The receptor's source is a young adult with COVID-19, enrolled during active disease. The rearrangement links TRBV29-1 to TRBJ2-1, with TRBD2 identical over 7 bases. The CDR3 is CSVEGGSSYNEQFF. CDR3 DNA: TGCAGCGTTGAAGGCGGGAGCTCCTACAATGAGCAGTTCTTC.